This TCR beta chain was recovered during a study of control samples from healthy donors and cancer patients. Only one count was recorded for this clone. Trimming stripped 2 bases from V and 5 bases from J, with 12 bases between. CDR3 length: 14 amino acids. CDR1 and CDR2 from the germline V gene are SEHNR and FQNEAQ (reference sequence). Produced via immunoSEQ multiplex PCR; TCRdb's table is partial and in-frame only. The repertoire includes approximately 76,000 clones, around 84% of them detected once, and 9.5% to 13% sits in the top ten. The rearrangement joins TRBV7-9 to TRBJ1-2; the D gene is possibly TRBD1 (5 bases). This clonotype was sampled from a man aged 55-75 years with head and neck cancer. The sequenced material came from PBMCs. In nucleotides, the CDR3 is TGTGCCAGCAGCTTACACGCCGAGGGGTATGGCTACACCTTC. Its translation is CASSLHAEGYGYTF.